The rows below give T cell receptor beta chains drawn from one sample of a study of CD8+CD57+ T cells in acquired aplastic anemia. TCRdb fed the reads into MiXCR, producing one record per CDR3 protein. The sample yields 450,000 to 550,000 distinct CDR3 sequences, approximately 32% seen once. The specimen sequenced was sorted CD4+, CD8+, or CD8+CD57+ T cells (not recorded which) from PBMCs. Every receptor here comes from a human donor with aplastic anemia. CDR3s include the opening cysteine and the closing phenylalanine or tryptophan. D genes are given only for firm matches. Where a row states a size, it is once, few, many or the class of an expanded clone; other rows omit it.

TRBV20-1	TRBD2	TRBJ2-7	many	TGCAGTGCTAGGAGTAGCGGGACCTACGAGCAGTACTTC	CSARSSGTYEQYF
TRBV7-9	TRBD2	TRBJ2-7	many	TGTGCCAGCGGGAGGGGAACTATTTCCTACGAGCAGTACTTC	CASGRGTISYEQYF
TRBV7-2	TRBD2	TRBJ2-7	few	TGTGCCAGCTTAGCTTCTAGCGGGTCGACCTACGAGCAGTACTTC	CASLASSGSTYEQYF
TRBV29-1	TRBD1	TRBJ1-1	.	TGCAGCGTCGACCACGGGACAGGGTCGAATGAAGCTTTCTTT	CSVDHGTGSNEAFF
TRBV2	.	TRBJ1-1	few	TGTGCCAGCACGCCGGGACATCTGAACACTGAAGCTTTCTTT	CASTPGHLNTEAFF
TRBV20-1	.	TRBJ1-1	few	TGCAGTGCTAGAAACACGCTGAACACTGAAGCTTTCTTT	CSARNTLNTEAFF
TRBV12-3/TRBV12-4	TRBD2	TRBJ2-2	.	TGTGCCAGCAGTTTACGGGGACTAGCAGGCTCCGGGGAGCTGTTTTTT	CASSLRGLAGSGELFF
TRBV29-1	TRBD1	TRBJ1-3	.	TGCAGCGTTGATGGCCCCGGACAGGACAGGGCAAACACCATATATTTT	CSVDGPGQDRANTIYF
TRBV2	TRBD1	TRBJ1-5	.	TGTGCCAGCACCGGGACAGGGGTTGGGCCCCAGCATTTT	CASTGTGVGPQHF
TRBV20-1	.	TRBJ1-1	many	TGCAGTGCTAGAGAGACAAGGGACACTGAAGCTTTCTTT	CSARETRDTEAFF
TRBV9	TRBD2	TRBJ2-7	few	TGTGCCAGCAGCGTAGATGATCCCTTAGGGAGGTTCTTTCAGCGGGGCATCAACGAGCAGTACTTC	CASSVDDPLGRFFQRGINEQYF
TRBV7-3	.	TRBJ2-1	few	TGTGCCAGCAGCCCATCCCTTGGGAATGAGCAGTTCTTC	CASSPSLGNEQFF
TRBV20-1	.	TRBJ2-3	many	TGCAGTGCCAAGGACCGAGAGTCAGGGGACACAGATACGCAGTATTTT	CSAKDRESGDTDTQYF
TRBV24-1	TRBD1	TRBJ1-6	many	TGTGCCATCGGGACAGGGATAAAGTATTTTGGTTCACCCCTCCACTTT	CAIGTGIKYFGSPLHF
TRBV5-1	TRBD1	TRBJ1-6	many	TGCGCCAGCAGCGCCCGGGACAGTTGGAATTCACCCCTCCACTTT	CASSARDSWNSPLHF
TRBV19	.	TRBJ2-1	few	TGTGCCAGCAGTCCCTATAGAAGGGAGCAGTTCTTC	CASSPYRREQFF
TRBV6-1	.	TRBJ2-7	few	TGTGCCAGCAGAGCAACCGGGGAGTACCTCCCCACCTACGAGCAGTACTTC	CASRATGEYLPTYEQYF
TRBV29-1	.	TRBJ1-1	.	TGCAGCTTGGTGCCGGGGGACACTGAAGCTTTCTTT	CSLVPGDTEAFF
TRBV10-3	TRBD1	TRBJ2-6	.	TGTGCCATCAGTAACAGGGGGGACTCTGGGGCCAACGTCCTGACTTTC	CAISNRGDSGANVLTF
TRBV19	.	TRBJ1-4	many	TGTGCCAGTCGAGACCACGGGGTGACTAATGAAAAACTGTTTTTT	CASRDHGVTNEKLFF
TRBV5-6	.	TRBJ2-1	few	TGTGCCAGCAGCCTCAGCGCATCCTACAATGAGCGGTTCTTC	CASSLSASYNERFF
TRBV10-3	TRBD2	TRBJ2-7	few	TGTGCCAGCAGAAAGCCGGGGACTAGCGGTTTTGTGGAGCAGTACTTC	CASRKPGTSGFVEQYF
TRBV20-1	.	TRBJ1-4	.	TGCAGTGCAGCGTTGTCGGGTAGCCTCCGGGAAAAACTGTTTTTT	CSAALSGSLREKLFF
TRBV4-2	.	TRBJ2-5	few	TGTGCCAGCAGCCAATTTACCCCCAGGGGAGAGACCCAGTACTTC	CASSQFTPRGETQYF
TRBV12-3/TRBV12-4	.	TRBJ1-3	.	TGTGCCAACAGTTTACCGGCAGGGTCTGGAAACACCATATATTTT	CANSLPAGSGNTIYF
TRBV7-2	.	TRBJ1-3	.	TGTGCCAGCAGCTTACAGGGATATCGAGCTGGAAACACCATATATTTT	CASSLQGYRAGNTIYF
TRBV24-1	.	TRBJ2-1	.	TGTGCCACCAGAAAAACCGGGACTGGATACAATGAGCAGTTCTTC	CATRKTGTGYNEQFF
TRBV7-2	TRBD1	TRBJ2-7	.	TGTGCCAGCAGCTTACTCGGACAGGGGGCGGGGGAGCAGTACTTC	CASSLLGQGAGEQYF
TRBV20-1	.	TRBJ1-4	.	TGCAGTGCCCAAGCTATAAACGCCGATGAAAAACTGTTTTTT	CSAQAINADEKLFF
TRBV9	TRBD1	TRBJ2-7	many	TGTGCCAGCAGCGCAGGGACAGGGGCTAGCTACGAGCAGTACTTC	CASSAGTGASYEQYF
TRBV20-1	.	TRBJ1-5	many	TGCAGTGCTAGAGAGGCCCAGAGCAATCAGCCCCAGCATTTT	CSAREAQSNQPQHF
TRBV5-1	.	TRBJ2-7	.	TGCGCCAGCAGCTTGCAATCGCGCTACGAGCAGTACTTC	CASSLQSRYEQYF
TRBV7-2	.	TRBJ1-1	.	TGTGCCAGCAGCTTTGAGGAGAACACTGAAGCTTTCTTT	CASSFEENTEAFF
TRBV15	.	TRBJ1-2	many	TGTGCCACCAGCGGGGCTAACTATGGCTACACCTTC	CATSGANYGYTF
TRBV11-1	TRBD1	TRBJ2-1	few	TGTGCCAGCACCGCCACCAGGGGGACAGAGTACAATGAGCAGTTCTTC	CASTATRGTEYNEQFF
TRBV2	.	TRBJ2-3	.	TGTGCCAGCAGTCTTAAGGGGACTCTCAGCACAGATACGCAGTATTTT	CASSLKGTLSTDTQYF
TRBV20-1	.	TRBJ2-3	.	TGCAGTGCTCTACCCCGGGACGGGGGAGATACGCAGTATTTT	CSALPRDGGDTQYF
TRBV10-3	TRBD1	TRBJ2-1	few	TGTGCCAGCAGTCCGGACAGGGGGCAAGAGCAGTTCTTC	CASSPDRGQEQFF
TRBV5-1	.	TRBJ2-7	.	TGCGCCAGCAGCTCTGGACAGAATATCAACGAGCAGTACTTC	CASSSGQNINEQYF
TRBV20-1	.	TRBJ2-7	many	TGCAGCGTCGCCGAGGGATCCTCCTACGAGCAGTACTTC	CSVAEGSSYEQYF
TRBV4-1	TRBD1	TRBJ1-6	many	TGCGCCAGCAGCCAAGATCCAGGGGACAGGGGTACGTCACCCCTCCACTTT	CASSQDPGDRGTSPLHF
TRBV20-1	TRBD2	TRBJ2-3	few	TGCAGTGCTAGATCAGTCCGCGGGGGGCCCACAGATACGCAGTATTTT	CSARSVRGGPTDTQYF
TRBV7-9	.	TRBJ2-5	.	TGTGCCAGCAGCGAAAATACCCAGTACTTC	CASSENTQYF
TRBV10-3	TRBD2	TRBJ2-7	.	TGTGCCAACTATTCCGGGACTAGCGACGAGCAGTACTTC	CANYSGTSDEQYF
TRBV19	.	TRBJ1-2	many	TGTGCCAGTAGCGTGGGGTATGGCTACACCTTC	CASSVGYGYTF
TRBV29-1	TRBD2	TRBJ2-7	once	TGCAGCCCAAAAGCGGGGTGGCAGTACTTC	CSPKAGWQYF
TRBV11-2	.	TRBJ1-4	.	TGTGCCAGCAGCTTAGGTTATCTGGGAGAAAAACTGTTTTTT	CASSLGYLGEKLFF
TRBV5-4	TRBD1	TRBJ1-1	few	TGTGCCAGCAGCTCGACAGGGTTCGGGACTGAAGCTTTCTTT	CASSSTGFGTEAFF